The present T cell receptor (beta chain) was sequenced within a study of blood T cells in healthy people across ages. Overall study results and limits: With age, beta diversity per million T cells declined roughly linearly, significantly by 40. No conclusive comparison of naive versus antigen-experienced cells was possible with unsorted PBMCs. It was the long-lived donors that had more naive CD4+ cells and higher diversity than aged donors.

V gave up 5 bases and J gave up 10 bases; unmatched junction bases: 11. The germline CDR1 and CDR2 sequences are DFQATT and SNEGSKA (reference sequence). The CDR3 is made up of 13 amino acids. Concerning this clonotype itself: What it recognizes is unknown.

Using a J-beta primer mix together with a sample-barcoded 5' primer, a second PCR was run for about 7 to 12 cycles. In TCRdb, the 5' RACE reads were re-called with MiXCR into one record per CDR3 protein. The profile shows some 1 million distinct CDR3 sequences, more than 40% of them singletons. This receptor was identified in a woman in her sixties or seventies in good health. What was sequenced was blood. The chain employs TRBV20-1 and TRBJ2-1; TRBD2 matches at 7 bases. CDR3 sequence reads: CSAYDHGRFEQFF. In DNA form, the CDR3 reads TGCAGTGCTTATGACCACGGGAGGTTCGAGCAGTTCTTC.